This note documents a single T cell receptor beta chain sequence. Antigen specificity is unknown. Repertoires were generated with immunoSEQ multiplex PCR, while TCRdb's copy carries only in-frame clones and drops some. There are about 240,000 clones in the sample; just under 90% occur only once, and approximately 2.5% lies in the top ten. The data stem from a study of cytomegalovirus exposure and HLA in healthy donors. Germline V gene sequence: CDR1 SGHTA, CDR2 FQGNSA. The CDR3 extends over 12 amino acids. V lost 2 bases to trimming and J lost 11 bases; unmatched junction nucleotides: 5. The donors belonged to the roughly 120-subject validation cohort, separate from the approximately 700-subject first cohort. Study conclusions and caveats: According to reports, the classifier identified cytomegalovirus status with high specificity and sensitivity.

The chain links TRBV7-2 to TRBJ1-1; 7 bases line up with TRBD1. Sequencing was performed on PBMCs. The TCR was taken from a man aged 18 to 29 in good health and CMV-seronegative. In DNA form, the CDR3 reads TGTGCCAGCAGCTTAATGGGACAGAAGGCTTTCTTT. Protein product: CASSLMGQKAFF.